The 20 T cell receptor beta chains below were found in one sample sequenced in a study of T cells in tuberculosis. Sorting used thawed, overnight-rested PBMC stained with anti-CD3, a viability dye and GMM-loaded CD1B tetramer. The CD1B tetramers carried C32 glucose monomycolate purified from Rhodococcus equi. This table comes from immunoSEQ multiplex PCR, and its TCRdb copy is limited to in-frame clones, with some not included. The profile shows around 60,000 clones, approximately 81% of them singletons. The source material was CD1b-GMM tetramer-negative cells sorted from PBMCs. The source is an adult woman with latent tuberculosis.

The chain uses TRBV7-4 and TRBJ2-5; TRBD2 is a possible D gene (5 bases). V lost 5 bases, J lost 3 bases, and 7 bases lay in between. The CDR3 extends over 12 amino acids. Germline-derived CDR1 and CDR2 are SGHVT and SQSDAQ. The CDR3 nucleotides are TGTGCCAGCAGCGAGCGGAAAGAGACCCAGTACTTC. Translated: CASSERKETQYF.

This clone has only a few counts. The chain recombines TRBV7-9 with TRBJ2-5, with a possible D match to TRBD1 (6 bases). The V gene lost 3 bases and the J gene lost 2 bases, with 10 bases spanning the gap. The CDR3 covers 14 residues. Germline V gene data show CDR1 as SEHNR and CDR2 as FQNEAQ (reference sequence). CDR3 bases: TGTGCCAGCAGCTTTTCGACAGGACAAGAGACCCAGTACTTC. Translated: CASSFSTGQETQYF.

V gene TRBV7-2 combines with J gene TRBJ1-4, with 8 bases fitting TRBD1. Germline V lookup: CDR1 SGHTA, CDR2 FQGNSA. J lost 3 bases, V lost 5 bases, and 5 bases had no gene match. CDR3 length equals 15 residues. This chain's CDR3 is CASSPQGAANEKLFF. The CDR3, as DNA: TGTGCCAGCAGCCCTCAGGGGGCGGCTAATGAAAAACTGTTTTTT.

The chain couples TRBV5-5 to TRBJ1-1; TRBD1 agrees at 10 bases. In germline, CDR1 is SGHKS, CDR2 YYEKEE (reference sequence). CDR3 length equals 16 residues. After removal of 4 bases from V and 4 bases from J, the junction contained 10 bases not matched to a gene. CDR3 in amino acids: CASSRPSGTGVTEAFF. Here the CDR3 DNA reads TGTGCCAGCAGCCGACCCTCCGGGACAGGGGTCACTGAAGCTTTCTTT.

The rearrangement joins TRBV30 to TRBJ2-7, with D possibly being TRBD2 (6 bases). The CDR3 sequence is 14 residues long. Per germline, CDR1 GTSNPN and CDR2 SVGIG (reference sequence). Trimming left V 0 bases short and J 0 bases short, with 9 bases between. The CDR3 loop is CAWSVGGSSYEQYF. DNA of the CDR3: TGTGCCTGGAGTGTAGGAGGGAGCTCCTACGAGCAGTACTTC.

The chain uses TRBV7-2 and TRBJ2-1, with TRBD2 matching over 7 bases. With V trimmed by 3 bases and J by 12 bases, 2 bases remained unmatched. Germline V gene sequence: CDR1 SGHTA, CDR2 FQGNSA. The CDR3 extends over 11 amino acids. The CDR3 region is CASSFGEGQFF. The CDR3 region has the DNA TGTGCCAGCAGCTTCGGGGAGGGGCAGTTCTTC.

This clone was observed a handful of times. The DNA of the CDR3 is TGTGCCAGCAAAAGGGGTGGGACTGAAGCTTTCTTT. The encoded protein is CASKRGGTEAFF. This chain joins TRBV7-8 and TRBJ1-1; TRBD1 is a possible D gene (5 bases). The V and J ends lost 7 bases and 5 bases respectively, with 11 bases between them. The CDR3 loop spans 12 amino acids. Looked up from germline, CDR1 is SGHVS and CDR2 is FQNEAQ.

The chain combines TRBV6-1 with TRBJ2-3, with a weak D call TRBD2 (6 bases). Germline V gives CDR1 MNHNS, CDR2 SASEGT. The CDR3 length is 14 residues. V dropped 0 bases and J dropped 5 bases, with 9 bases sitting between them. CDR3 nucleotides: TGTGCCAGCAGTGAAGCGGGAGGCAAAGATACGCAGTATTTT. Protein: CASSEAGGKDTQYF.

The V call is TRBV5-1, the J call TRBJ2-2; TRBD2 matches 14 bases. Germline CDR1 is SGHRS and CDR2 is YFSETQ. The CDR3 runs 18 residues. Trimming at V came to 4 bases and at J to 2 bases, leaving 7 bases not matched to a gene. CDR3 in DNA: TGCGCCAGCAGCCGAGGACTAGCGGGGGGCGGCAACACCGGGGAGCTGTTTTTT. Its protein product is CASSRGLAGGGNTGELFF.

V usage is TRBV9 and J usage is TRBJ2-1; D gene uncertain. CDR3 size: 14 residues. CDR1 and CDR2 from the germline V gene are SGDLS and YYNGEE. Trimming cost V 1 base and J 7 bases, with 12 bases left between them. CDR3 sequence: CASSVTPHRNEQFF. The CDR3 nucleotides are TGTGCCAGCAGCGTAACGCCTCATCGGAATGAGCAGTTCTTC.

The J gene is TRBJ1-2, the V gene TRBV2; 7 bases map to TRBD1. CDR3 length: 14 residues. Germline V lookup: CDR1 SNHLY, CDR2 FYNNEI. Trimming took 6 bases from V and 1 from J; bases not matched to a gene: 5. The CDR3, as DNA: TGTGCCAGCAGGTCACAGGGGTTTAACTATGGCTACACCTTC. Amino acid sequence: CASRSQGFNYGYTF.

The V gene is TRBV7-9, the J gene TRBJ2-7; D is possibly TRBD2 (6 bases). The ends were cut back, 1 base at V and 3 bases at J, with 10 bases in the middle. This CDR3 contains 14 residues. CDR1 and CDR2 from the germline V gene are SEHNR and FQNEAQ (reference sequence). CDR3 loop: CASSLGSGYYEQYF. DNA of the CDR3: TGTGCCAGCAGCTTAGGTAGCGGTTACTACGAGCAGTACTTC.

The V call is TRBV5-4, the J call TRBJ2-1; D perhaps matches TRBD1 (5 bases). Between the trimmed V and J ends, which lost 1 base and 8 bases, there was a span of 7 bases. CDR3 length equals 12 residues. Germline V CDR1 and CDR2: SGHNT, YYREEE (reference sequence). CDR3 region: CASSLKGDEQFF. The CDR3 DNA follows: TGTGCCAGCAGCTTGAAAGGGGATGAGCAGTTCTTC. The full variable domain, with the rest looked up from reference TRBV5-4 and TRBJ2-1, is ETGVTQSPTHLIKTRGQQVTLRCSSQSGHNTVSWYQQALGQGPQFIFQYYREEENGRGNFPPRFSGLQFPNYSSELNVNALELDDSALYLCASSLKGDEQFFGPGTRLTVL.

Notes on this clone: The junction differs from germline at one of its ends, possibly a read error. J is TRBJ2-7 and V is TRBV7-2; 11 bases fit TRBD2. The CDR3 spans 13 residues. The germline gives CDR1 SGHTA, CDR2 FQGNSA. CDR3: CASSLAGGGEQYF. The DNA of the CDR3 is TGTGCCAGCAGCCTAGCGGGGGGTGGCGAGCAGTACTTC.

The chain carries TRBV2 and TRBJ2-1; 13 bases fit TRBD2. The V and J ends lost 7 bases and 9 bases, in that order; junction bases with no gene match: 12. The CDR3 is 16 amino acids. The germline V gene has CDR1 SNHLY and CDR2 FYNNEI. The CDR3 region is CASNYVGLAGVTEQFF. The CDR3 DNA follows: TGTGCCAGCAATTACGTTGGACTAGCGGGGGTCACTGAGCAGTTCTTC.

This clone was seen a handful of times. This chain uses TRBV21-1 with TRBJ1-2. TRBV21-1 is a listed pseudogene. There are 15 residues in the CDR3. CDR3 coding DNA: TGTGCCAGCAGCAAACGCTCGGGGCGGGGAGATGGCTACACCTTC. Protein: CASSKRSGRGDGYTF.

This clone was counted a few times. The V and J genes are TRBV7-2 and TRBJ1-2; D uncertain. Trimming shortened V by 1 base and J by 3 bases, and 9 bases separated the two germline ends. This CDR3 has 14 amino acids. Germline values: CDR1 SGHTA, CDR2 FQGNSA. DNA for the CDR3: TGTGCCAGCAGCTTAGGGGAGATCGACTATGGCTACACCTTC. Translated, it gives CASSLGEIDYGYTF.

V and J are TRBV18 and TRBJ2-3; D is perhaps TRBD2 (5 bases). V shed 3 bases and J shed 3 bases, with 16 bases lying between them. The CDR3 has 16 amino acids. Per germline, CDR1 KGHSH and CDR2 LQKENI. The chain's CDR3 is CASSPGFGLATDTQYF. The CDR3 nucleotides are TGTGCCAGCTCACCGGGTTTTGGTCTAGCAACAGATACGCAGTATTTT.

The chain has TRBV9 and TRBJ1-3; D might be TRBD1 (5 bases). The V and J ends lost 0 bases and 1 base respectively, with 11 bases between them. Per the germline V gene, CDR1 is SGDLS and CDR2 is YYNGEE. The CDR3 length is 16 residues. The DNA for the CDR3 is TGTGCCAGCAGCGTAGACCTTAGGGGTTCTGGAAACACCATATATTTT. Its protein product is CASSVDLRGSGNTIYF.

The rearrangement links TRBV5-5 to TRBJ2-7; D might be TRBD1 (6 bases). Trimming removed 4 bases from V and 4 bases from J, with 12 bases in between. This CDR3 comprises 13 residues. CDR1 and CDR2 (germline): SGHKS, YYEKEE (reference sequence). CDR3 nucleotides: TGTGCCAGCAGCGCTTCACAGGGTTACGAGCAGTACTTC. Protein: CASSASQGYEQYF.